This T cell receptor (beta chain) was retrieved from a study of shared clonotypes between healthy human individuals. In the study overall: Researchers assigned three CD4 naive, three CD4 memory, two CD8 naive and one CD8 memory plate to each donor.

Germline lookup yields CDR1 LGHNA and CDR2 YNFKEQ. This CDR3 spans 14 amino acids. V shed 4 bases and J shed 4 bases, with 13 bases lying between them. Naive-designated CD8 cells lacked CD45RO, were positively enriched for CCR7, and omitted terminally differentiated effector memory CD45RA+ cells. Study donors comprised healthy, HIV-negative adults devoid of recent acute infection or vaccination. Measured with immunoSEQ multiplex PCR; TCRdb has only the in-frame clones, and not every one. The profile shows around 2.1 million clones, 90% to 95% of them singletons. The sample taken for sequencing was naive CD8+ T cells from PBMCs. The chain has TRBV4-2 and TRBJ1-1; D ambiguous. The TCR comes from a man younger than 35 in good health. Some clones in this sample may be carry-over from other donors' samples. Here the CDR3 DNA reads TGTGCCAGCAGCCTAATGGAGGGCGGCACTGAAGCTTTCTTT. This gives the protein CASSLMEGGTEAFF.